This passage covers 4 T cell receptor beta chains from one sample sequenced in a study of T cell repertoires in cytomegalovirus infection. TCRdb passed the reads through MiXCR, listing each CDR3 protein once. In the table there are hundreds of thousands of distinct CDR3 sequences, roughly 17% of which are singletons. The sample comprised PBMCs. The source is a human donor in good health (CMV status not recorded). Some clones in this sample may be carry-over from other donors' samples.

This clonotype has at least ten counts. This rearrangement joins TRBV12-3 or TRBV12-4 to TRBJ1-1; 8 positions match TRBD1. The length of the CDR3 is 13 residues. Trimming took 3 bases from V and 4 from J; bases not matched to a gene: 1. Written as DNA, the CDR3 is TGTGCCAGCAGTTTGCAGGGGGCCACTGAAGCTTTCTTT. Translation gives CASSLQGATEAFF.

V usage is TRBV28 and J usage is TRBJ1-6; 7 bases fit TRBD1. The germline V gene has CDR1 MDHEN and CDR2 SYDVKM. The CDR3 has 14 residues. V was clipped by 5 bases and J by 10 bases; unmatched bases: 8. DNA for the CDR3: TGTGCCAGCAGTGCCGCCGGACAGGTCTCACCCCTCCACTTT. Protein sequence: CASSAAGQVSPLHF.

This clonotype was seen many times. V and J are TRBV6-5 and TRBJ1-4; 10 bases fit TRBD1. J lost 8 bases, V lost 0 bases, and 3 bases had no gene match. CDR1 and CDR2 from the germline V gene are MNHEY and SVGAGI. This CDR3 spans 15 amino acids. The CDR3 DNA sequence: TGTGCCAGCAGTTACTCCGGGACAGGGGTGGAAAAACTGTTTTTT. Translated: CASSYSGTGVEKLFF.

This clonotype was counted at least ten times. This sequence joins TRBV12-3 or TRBV12-4 and TRBJ1-1; unclear D gene. CDR3 length: 12 amino acids. V lost 0 bases to trimming and J lost 7 bases, with 6 bases between them. The CDR3 DNA follows: TGTGCCAGCAGTTTAGCGCTGAATGAAGCTTTCTTT. Amino acid sequence: CASSLALNEAFF.